A selection of T cell receptor beta chains follows, all from one sample in a study of T-cell reconstitution after alpha-beta-depleted transplantation in children. TCRdb re-derived calls from the PCR reads in MiXCR, one entry per CDR3 protein. Of roughly 500,000 distinct CDR3 sequences listed, under 15% are singletons. This specimen was PBMCs from the stem cell graft donor, taken from the stem cell graft. These receptors all stem from a human donor who donated a stem cell graft to a child with combined immunodeficiency. Both conserved end residues are part of each CDR3. A D gene is named only where the DNA matches it firmly. Not every row has a clone size; where given, it reads once, few, many or a size class.

V: TRBV5-1
J: TRBJ2-7
D: NA
size: many
DNA: TGCGCCAGCAGCGACCTACAAGGGCTCTACGAGCAGTACTTC
CDR3: CASSDLQGLYEQYF

V: TRBV5-1
J: TRBJ2-5
D: TRBD2
size: few
DNA: TGCGCCAGCAGCTCCGCGGGACTATGGGGAGAGACCCAGTACTTC
CDR3: CASSSAGLWGETQYF

V: TRBV7-2
J: TRBJ2-7
D: TRBD2
size: NA
DNA: TGTGCCAGCAGCGCCTCTAGCGGGAATTCCTACGAGCAGTACTTC
CDR3: CASSASSGNSYEQYF

V: TRBV5-1
J: TRBJ2-3
D: NA
size: NA
DNA: TGCGCCAGCAGCTTGGCTAGCCGAAGCACAGATACGCAGTATTTT
CDR3: CASSLASRSTDTQYF

V: TRBV6-2/TRBV6-3
J: TRBJ2-3
D: NA
size: NA
DNA: TGTGCCAGCAGTTCCCCGTCTAGAGGGGGGCCCGCAGATACGCAGTATTTT
CDR3: CASSSPSRGGPADTQYF

V: TRBV12-3/TRBV12-4
J: TRBJ2-4
D: NA
size: many
DNA: TGTGCCAGCAGGGGCGCGGGACAGGCCAAAAACATTCAGTACTTC
CDR3: CASRGAGQAKNIQYF

V: TRBV5-1
J: TRBJ1-2
D: NA
size: few
DNA: TGCGCCAGCAGCTTGGAGGTCCGGGGGGACCCAACGAACTATGGCTACACCTTC
CDR3: CASSLEVRGDPTNYGYTF

V: TRBV12-3/TRBV12-4
J: TRBJ2-3
D: NA
size: NA
DNA: TGTGCCAGCAGTTTCTGGAGCTCTACCCAAGTTACGCAGTATTTT
CDR3: CASSFWSSTQVTQYF

V: TRBV20-1
J: TRBJ1-2
D: NA
size: few
DNA: TGCAGTGCTCCACAGGAACCTATGGGCTACACCTTC
CDR3: CSAPQEPMGYTF

V: TRBV15
J: TRBJ2-1
D: TRBD2
size: few
DNA: TGTGCCACCAGCAGAGATATCGCTAGCGGGGCGACCTACAATGAGCAGTTCTTC
CDR3: CATSRDIASGATYNEQFF

V: TRBV20-1
J: TRBJ2-1
D: TRBD2
size: many
DNA: TGCAGTGCTAGAGGGACTAGCGGATCCTACAATGAGCAGTTCTTC
CDR3: CSARGTSGSYNEQFF

V: TRBV6-5
J: TRBJ2-3
D: NA
size: many
DNA: TGTGCCAGCAGTTACCGGGGCGGCACAGATACGCAGTATTTT
CDR3: CASSYRGGTDTQYF

V: TRBV20-1
J: TRBJ2-1
D: TRBD1
size: NA
DNA: TGCAGTGCTAGGTCGGACAGGGGGACCAATGAGCAGTTCTTC
CDR3: CSARSDRGTNEQFF

V: TRBV4-2
J: TRBJ1-6
D: NA
size: NA
DNA: TGTGCCAGCAGCCAAGAAGACTTCCGTCCGGCGGATTCACCCCTCCACTTT
CDR3: CASSQEDFRPADSPLHF

V: TRBV9
J: TRBJ2-5
D: TRBD2
size: NA
DNA: TGTGCCAGCAGCGAAAGCGGGAGTTATGAGACCCAGTACTTC
CDR3: CASSESGSYETQYF

V: TRBV11-1
J: TRBJ2-3
D: NA
size: NA
DNA: TGTGCCAGCAGCTTAGAATTTGGGGTAAAGCGTAGCACAGATACGCAGTATTTT
CDR3: CASSLEFGVKRSTDTQYF

V: TRBV10-3
J: TRBJ1-6
D: TRBD1
size: NA
DNA: TGTGCCATTGCCACGTCCGGACAGGGAAATTCACCCCTCCACTTT
CDR3: CAIATSGQGNSPLHF

V: TRBV6-5
J: TRBJ2-1
D: NA
size: few
DNA: TGTGCCAGCAGTTACTCCGGGTCCGGGGGAAAGCCATACAATGAGCAGTTCTTC
CDR3: CASSYSGSGGKPYNEQFF

V: TRBV19
J: TRBJ1-5
D: NA
size: few
DNA: TGTGCCAGTACCGCAGAGGTTATCAATCAGCCCCAGCATTTT
CDR3: CASTAEVINQPQHF

V: TRBV9
J: TRBJ2-1
D: TRBD2
size: NA
DNA: TGTGCCAGCAGCGTGAGGGGGGGTAGCGGGAGGAATGAGCAGTTCTTC
CDR3: CASSVRGGSGRNEQFF

V: TRBV20-1
J: TRBJ1-1
D: TRBD1
size: NA
DNA: TGCAGTGCTCAAAGGACAGGGGTCGGGACTGAAGCTTTCTTT
CDR3: CSAQRTGVGTEAFF

V: TRBV12-3/TRBV12-4
J: TRBJ2-1
D: TRBD2
size: few
DNA: TGTGCCAGCACCGCGGGACTAGCGGTTGCCTACAATGAGCAGTTCTTC
CDR3: CASTAGLAVAYNEQFF

V: TRBV5-1
J: TRBJ2-5
D: NA
size: few
DNA: TGCGCCAGCAGCCCGACGGGAAGGGGGGAGACCCAGTACTTC
CDR3: CASSPTGRGETQYF

V: TRBV4-2
J: TRBJ2-6
D: TRBD1
size: many
DNA: TGTGCCAGTCCATACAGAACGGACAGGGTAGGCTCTGGGGCCAACGTCCTGACTTTC
CDR3: CASPYRTDRVGSGANVLTF

V: TRBV21-1
J: TRBJ2-7
D: NA
size: many
DNA: TGTGCCAGCCTTCTCCGGGAGGCCGACAACGAGCAGTACTTC
CDR3: CASLLREADNEQYF

V: TRBV30
J: TRBJ2-7
D: TRBD2
size: NA
DNA: TGTGCCTGGAGTGAATTTACTACCGGGACTAGCGACGAGCAGTACTTC
CDR3: CAWSEFTTGTSDEQYF

V: TRBV12-3/TRBV12-4
J: TRBJ1-2
D: TRBD1
size: few
DNA: TGTGCCAGCAGTTTAAGAAGGACAGGGGAGTTCTGGGGAGGCTACACCTTC
CDR3: CASSLRRTGEFWGGYTF

V: TRBV20-1
J: TRBJ1-2
D: NA
size: many
DNA: TGCAGTGCTAGTTATTCACAGGGTCAATATGGCTACACCTTC
CDR3: CSASYSQGQYGYTF

V: TRBV20-1
J: TRBJ1-6
D: NA
size: NA
DNA: TGCAGTGGGACAGACCGCTACAAAGGGAATTCACCCCTCCACTTT
CDR3: CSGTDRYKGNSPLHF

V: TRBV9
J: TRBJ2-7
D: NA
size: NA
DNA: TGTGCCAGCAGCGCTCGGGACGAAAGCTCCTACGAGCAGTACTTC
CDR3: CASSARDESSYEQYF

V: TRBV19
J: TRBJ2-1
D: NA
size: NA
DNA: TGTGCCACAGGACAGTACAATGAGCAGTTCTTC
CDR3: CATGQYNEQFF

V: TRBV20-1
J: TRBJ1-4
D: NA
size: many
DNA: TGCAGTGCTAGACAGACTCCAACTAATGAAAAACTGTTTTTT
CDR3: CSARQTPTNEKLFF

V: TRBV5-1
J: TRBJ2-7
D: NA
size: many
DNA: TGCGCCAGCAGCTTGCGCCCGGACGAGCAGTACTTC
CDR3: CASSLRPDEQYF

V: TRBV5-1
J: TRBJ2-2
D: NA
size: many
DNA: TGCGCCAGCAGCTTGCTTCTTGACACCAACACCGGGGAGCTGTTTTTT
CDR3: CASSLLLDTNTGELFF

V: TRBV12-3/TRBV12-4
J: TRBJ1-1
D: NA
size: NA
DNA: TGTGCCAGCAATGCCAGGTTTAACACTGAAGCTTTCTTT
CDR3: CASNARFNTEAFF

V: TRBV15
J: TRBJ1-1
D: TRBD1
size: NA
DNA: TGTGCCACCAGCCCCCAGACAGGGTTTGGCACTGAAGCTTTCTTT
CDR3: CATSPQTGFGTEAFF

V: TRBV27
J: TRBJ2-7
D: NA
size: many
DNA: TGTGCCAGCAGTTTTCGGACCCGAGGGTGGGTCCCCTACGAGCAGTACTTC
CDR3: CASSFRTRGWVPYEQYF

V: TRBV7-9
J: TRBJ2-3
D: NA
size: few
DNA: TGCCTGGGCTCTCTCACAGATACGCAGTATTTT
CDR3: CLGSLTDTQYF

V: TRBV10-3
J: TRBJ1-2
D: NA
size: NA
DNA: TGTGCCATCAGTGAGCGTGGCGCGGGAGGTGGCTACACCTTC
CDR3: CAISERGAGGGYTF

V: TRBV30
J: TRBJ1-5
D: NA
size: NA
DNA: TGTGCCTGGAGTTTAGGAGAGAATCAGCCCCAGCATTTT
CDR3: CAWSLGENQPQHF